The TCR beta chain described here comes from a study of blood T cell repertoires in COVID-19. Looking at the study overall: Collection of acute and convalescent COVID-19 samples took place in the United States, Italy and Spain.

Authors' data handling: Quantification of nucleated cells was approximated via reference gene primer amplification. The protocol was immunoSEQ multiplex PCR, while the TCRdb copy is restricted to in-frame clones and leaves out a portion. D and trimming were read from the DNA, whereas the V and J calls and clone size are those reported in that table. The sample yields 300,000 to 400,000 clones, about 89% seen once. Germline loops: CDR1 KGHDR, CDR2 SFDVKD. CDR3 length equals 15 residues. J lost 4 bases, V lost 5 bases, and 6 bases had no gene match. The sample taken for sequencing was peripheral blood. The source is a woman in her forties or fifties who had recovered from COVID-19. V gene TRBV24-1 combines with J gene TRBJ2-2; the match to TRBD1 covers 7 bases. In DNA, the CDR3 is TGTGCCACCAGTGCTACAGGGGCGGGCACCGGGGAGCTGTTTTTT. It translates to CATSATGAGTGELFF.